The 17 T cell receptor beta chains below were found in one sample sequenced in a study of blood T cell repertoires in COVID-19. Repertoires were generated with immunoSEQ multiplex PCR, while TCRdb's copy carries only in-frame clones and drops some. The profile covers tens of thousands of clones, with 75% to 90% appearing a single time and under 35% taken by the ten largest. Sequencing was done on a sample of peripheral blood. Receptor source: a woman older than 75 with active or convalescent COVID-19.

CDR3 sequence (DNA): TGCGCCAGCAGCCGTTTGATTGCGGTGAACACTGAAGCTTTCTTT. It yields the protein CASSRLIAVNTEAFF. This chain connects TRBV4-1 to TRBJ1-1, with unresolved D. The CDR3 length is 15 residues. The V gene lost 4 bases and the J gene lost 0 bases, with 12 bases spanning the gap. CDR1 is MGHRA and CDR2 is YSYEKL in the germline V gene.

This clone was detected once. The chain employs TRBV19 and TRBJ1-6; 7 bases fit TRBD1. CDR1 is LNHDA and CDR2 is SQIVND in the germline V gene (reference sequence). J gave up 6 bases and V 5 bases, and 7 bases lay outside the gene matches. CDR3 length: 15 amino acids. The CDR3 loop reads CASSSTGLANSPLHF. In nucleotides, the CDR3 is TGTGCCAGTAGTTCGACAGGGCTTGCTAATTCACCCCTCCACTTT.

The V and J genes are TRBV7-2 and TRBJ1-3; D unresolved. The CDR3 length is 15 residues. Germline assignment: CDR1 SGHTA and CDR2 FQGNSA. V was shortened by 8 bases and J by 0 bases, with 14 bases between the two germline ends. The CDR3, as DNA: TGTGCCAGCTCCCGGTCTGTGCCCTCTGGAAACACCATATATTTT. Translation gives CASSRSVPSGNTIYF.

The chain employs TRBV19 and TRBJ1-2, with D tentatively TRBD1 (6 bases). V gave up 3 bases and J gave up 1 base, with 9 bases separating them. Germline CDR1 reads LNHDA; CDR2 reads SQIVND (reference sequence). The CDR3 totals 14 residues. DNA of the CDR3: TGTGCCAGTAGTATCAGGACAGATAACTATGGCTACACCTTC. It encodes CASSIRTDNYGYTF.

This clone appeared a few times. The rearrangement uses TRBV5-1 and TRBJ2-3; D is ambiguous. CDR3 length equals 15 residues. Trimming left V 1 base short and J 4 bases short, with 13 bases between. Germline V gene data show CDR1 as SGHRS and CDR2 as YFSETQ. The CDR3 loop is CASSLPAGSSDTQYF. The CDR3 DNA is TGCGCCAGCAGCTTGCCGGCAGGTAGTTCAGATACGCAGTATTTT.

The DNA of the CDR3 is TGTGCCAGCAGCCAATGGGGTGGGGACAGGGATCCCTACGAGCAGTACTTC. Amino acids: CASSQWGGDRDPYEQYF. This chain uses TRBV3-1 (or the pseudogene TRBV3-2) with TRBJ2-7, with 9 bases lining up with TRBD1. This CDR3 spans 17 amino acids. CDR1 and CDR2 (germline): LGHDT, YNNKEL (reference sequence). The J segment lost 2 bases and the V segment lost 2 bases, leaving 10 bases of the junction unmatched.

The chain has TRBV10-3 and TRBJ2-1; 12 bases match TRBD1. Germline-derived CDR1 and CDR2 are ENHRY and SYGVKD. The junction had 10 bases not matched to a gene; V was cut back by 0 bases and J by 13 bases. The CDR3 runs to 16 residues. CDR3: CAISESGTGGLDHQFF. CDR3 bases: TGTGCCATCAGTGAGTCCGGGACAGGGGGCTTAGACCACCAGTTCTTC.

The chain couples TRBV28 to TRBJ2-7; 9 nucleotides line up with TRBD1. Germline CDR1 and CDR2: MDHEN and SYDVKM. The CDR3 is made up of 14 amino acids. The V segment lost 4 bases and the J segment 4 bases; nucleotides outside the gene matches: 5. The CDR3 loop reads CASSSGTGLYEQYF. The CDR3 nucleotides are TGTGCCAGCAGTTCCGGGACAGGGTTGTACGAGCAGTACTTC.

The chain recombines TRBV2 with TRBJ1-1; 8 bases align to TRBD1. The CDR3 runs 15 residues. CDR1 SNHLY and CDR2 FYNNEI come from the germline V gene. The V segment lost 7 bases and the J segment 5 bases; nucleotides outside the gene matches: 12. CDR3 region: CASTEQQGARTEAFF. The DNA of the CDR3 is TGTGCCAGCACCGAGCAGCAGGGGGCGCGGACTGAAGCTTTCTTT.

The gene calls are TRBV19 and TRBJ2-3; 13 nucleotides agree with TRBD2. The CDR3 is made up of 16 amino acids. V lost 5 bases and J lost 2; bases outside the gene matches: 4. Germline CDR1 is LNHDA and CDR2 is SQIVND (reference sequence). The CDR3 is CASSATSGGDTDTQYF. The CDR3 DNA sequence: TGTGCCAGTAGTGCCACTAGCGGGGGGGACACAGATACGCAGTATTTT.

This chain joins TRBV7-9 and TRBJ1-2, with D maybe TRBD1 (5 bases). The CDR3 runs to 12 residues. Germline assignment: CDR1 SEHNR and CDR2 FQNEAQ (reference sequence). V was trimmed by 2 bases and J by 14 bases, leaving 15 bases between them. This chain's CDR3 is CASSLTGLTKTF. CDR3 nucleotide sequence: TGTGCCAGCAGCTTAACGGGACTCACTAAAACCTTC.

This chain links TRBV30 with TRBJ2-1, with 9 bases fitting TRBD2. Germline trimming cut 4 bases from V and 5 bases from J; bases unmatched to any gene: 3. Looked up from germline, CDR1 is GTSNPN and CDR2 is SVGIG (reference sequence). This CDR3 is 13 amino acids long. The CDR3 nucleotides are TGTGCCTGGACCAGCGGGGGGAACAATGAGCAGTTCTTC. This gives the protein CAWTSGGNNEQFF. Looking up the rest from reference TRBV30 and TRBJ2-1 gives the full variable domain: SQTIHQWPATLVQPVGSPLSLECTVEGTSNPNLYWYRQAAGRGLQLLFYSVGIGQISSEVPQNLSASRPQDRQFILSSKKLLLSDSGFYLCAWTSGGNNEQFFGPGTRLTVL.

The chain links TRBV27 to TRBJ1-3; no clear D. The CDR3 is 16 residues long. CDR1 is MNHEY and CDR2 is SMNVEV in the germline V gene (reference sequence). The V end lost 4 bases, the J end lost 0 bases, and 13 bases lay between the germline ends. CDR3: CASSSTPRNSGNTIYF. The CDR3 DNA is TGTGCCAGCAGTTCGACCCCCAGGAACTCTGGAAACACCATATATTTT.

This chain uses TRBV7-3 with TRBJ2-7, with 10 bases fitting TRBD1. Trimming at V came to 6 bases and at J to 1 base, leaving 6 bases not matched to a gene. Germline values: CDR1 SGHTA, CDR2 FQGTGA. This CDR3 region has 15 residues. The CDR3 spells CASSLTGGASYEQYF. The DNA of the CDR3 is TGTGCCAGCAGTCTGACAGGGGGCGCTTCCTACGAGCAGTACTTC. Looking up the rest from reference TRBV7-3 and TRBJ2-7 gives the full variable domain: GAGVSQTPSNKVTEKGKYVELRCDPISGHTALYWYRQSLGQGPEFLIYFQGTGAADDSGLPNDRFFAVRPEGSVSTLKIQRTERGDSAVYLCASSLTGGASYEQYFGPGTRLTVT.

V is TRBV25-1 and J is TRBJ1-6; D is ambiguous. With 7 bases removed from V and 10 bases from J, the gap between germline ends came to 17 bases. The CDR3 is made up of 14 amino acids. From germline, CDR1 is MGHDK and CDR2 SYGVNS. The CDR3 region is CASNPSRVGSPLHF. The CDR3 nucleotides are TGTGCCAGCAACCCCTCGCGGGTCGGATCACCCCTCCACTTT.

The chain is built from TRBV6-2 or TRBV6-3 and TRBJ1-1; the D is unclear. V was clipped by 2 bases and J by 0 bases, with 10 bases between them. Germline CDR1 MNHEY, CDR2 SVGEGT. CDR3 length: 15 residues. DNA for the CDR3: TGTGCCAGCAGTTACGAGGCACTCTTGAACACTGAAGCTTTCTTT. It is translated as CASSYEALLNTEAFF.

The chain carries TRBV11-2 and TRBJ2-1; 9 bases match TRBD2. This CDR3 region has 14 residues. V trimming: 5 bases; J trimming: 5 bases; junction bases outside the gene matches: 4. CDR1 SGHAT and CDR2 FQNNGV come from the germline V gene. CDR3: CASSTTSGNNEQFF. The CDR3 region has the DNA TGTGCCAGCAGCACGACTAGCGGAAACAATGAGCAGTTCTTC.